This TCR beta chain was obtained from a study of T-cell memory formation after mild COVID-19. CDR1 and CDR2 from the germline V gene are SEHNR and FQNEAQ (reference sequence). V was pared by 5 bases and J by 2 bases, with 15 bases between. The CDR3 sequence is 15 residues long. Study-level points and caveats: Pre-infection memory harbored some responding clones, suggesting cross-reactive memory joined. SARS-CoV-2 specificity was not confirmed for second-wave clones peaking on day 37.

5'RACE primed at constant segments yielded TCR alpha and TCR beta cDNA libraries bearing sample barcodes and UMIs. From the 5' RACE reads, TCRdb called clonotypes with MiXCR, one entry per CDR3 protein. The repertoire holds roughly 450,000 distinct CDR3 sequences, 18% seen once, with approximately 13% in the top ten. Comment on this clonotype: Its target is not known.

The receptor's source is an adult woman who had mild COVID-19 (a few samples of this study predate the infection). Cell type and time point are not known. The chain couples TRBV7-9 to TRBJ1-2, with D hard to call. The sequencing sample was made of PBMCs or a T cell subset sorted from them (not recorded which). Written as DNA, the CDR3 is TGTGCCAGCAGCCCGCCGGGATCGCAAAACTATGGCTACACCTTC. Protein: CASSPPGSQNYGYTF.